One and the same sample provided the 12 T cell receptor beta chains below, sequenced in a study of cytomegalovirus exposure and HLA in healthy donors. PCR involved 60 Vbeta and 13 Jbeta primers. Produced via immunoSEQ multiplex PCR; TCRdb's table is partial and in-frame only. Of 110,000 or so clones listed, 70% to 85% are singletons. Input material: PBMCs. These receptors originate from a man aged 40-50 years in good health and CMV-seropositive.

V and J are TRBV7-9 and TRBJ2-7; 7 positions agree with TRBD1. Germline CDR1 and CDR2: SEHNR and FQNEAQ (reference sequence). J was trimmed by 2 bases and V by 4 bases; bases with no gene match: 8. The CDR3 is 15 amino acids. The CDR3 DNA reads TGTGCCAGCAGCTCCACCGACAGGGTCCCCTACGAGCAGTACTTC. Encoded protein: CASSSTDRVPYEQYF. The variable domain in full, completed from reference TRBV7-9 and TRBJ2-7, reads DTGVSQNPRHKITKRGQNVTFRCDPISEHNRLYWYRQTLGQGPEFLTYFQNEAQLEKSRLLSDRFSAERPKGSFSTLEIQRTEQGDSAMYLCASSSTDRVPYEQYFGPGTRLTVT.

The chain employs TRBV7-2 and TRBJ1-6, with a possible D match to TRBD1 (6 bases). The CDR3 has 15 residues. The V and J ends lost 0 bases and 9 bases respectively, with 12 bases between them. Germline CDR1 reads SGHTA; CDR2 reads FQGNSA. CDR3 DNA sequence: TGTGCCAGCAGCTTAGCGCGGGGGGCAGTTTCACCCCTCCACTTT. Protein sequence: CASSLARGAVSPLHF.

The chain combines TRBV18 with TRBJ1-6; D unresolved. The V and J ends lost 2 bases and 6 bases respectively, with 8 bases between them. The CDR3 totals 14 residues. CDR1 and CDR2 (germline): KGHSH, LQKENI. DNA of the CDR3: TGTGCCAGCTCACCAGCGGTGCGTAATTCACCCCTCCACTTT. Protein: CASSPAVRNSPLHF. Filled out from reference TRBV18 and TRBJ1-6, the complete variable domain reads NAGVMQNPRHLVRRRGQEARLRCSPMKGHSHVYWYRQLPEEGLKFMVYLQKENIIDESGMPKERFSAEFPKEGPSILRIQQVVRGDSAAYFCASSPAVRNSPLHFGNGTRLTVT.

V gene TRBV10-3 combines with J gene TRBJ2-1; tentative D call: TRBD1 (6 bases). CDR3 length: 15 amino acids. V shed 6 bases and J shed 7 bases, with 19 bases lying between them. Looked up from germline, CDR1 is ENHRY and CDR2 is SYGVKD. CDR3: CAISETGTTLNEQFF. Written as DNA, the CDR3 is TGTGCCATCAGCGAGACCGGGACAACATTGAATGAGCAGTTCTTC.

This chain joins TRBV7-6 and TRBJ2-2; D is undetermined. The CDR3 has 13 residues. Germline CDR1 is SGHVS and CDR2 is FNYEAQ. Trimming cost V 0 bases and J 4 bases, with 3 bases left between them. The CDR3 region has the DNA TGTGCCAGCAGCTTAGCCCTCACCGGGGAGCTGTTTTTT. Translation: CASSLALTGELFF.

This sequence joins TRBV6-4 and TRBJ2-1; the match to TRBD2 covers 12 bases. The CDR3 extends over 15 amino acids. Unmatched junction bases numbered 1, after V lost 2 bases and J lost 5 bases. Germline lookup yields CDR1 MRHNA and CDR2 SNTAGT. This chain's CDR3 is CASSDLAGGNNEQFF. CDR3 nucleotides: TGTGCCAGCAGTGACCTAGCGGGGGGGAACAATGAGCAGTTCTTC.

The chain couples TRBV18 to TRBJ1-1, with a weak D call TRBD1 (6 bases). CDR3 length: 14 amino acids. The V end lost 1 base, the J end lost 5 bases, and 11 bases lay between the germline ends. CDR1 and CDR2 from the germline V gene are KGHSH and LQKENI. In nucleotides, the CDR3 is TGTGCCAGCTCACCACGGACAGACAGTACTGAAGCTTTCTTT. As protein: CASSPRTDSTEAFF.

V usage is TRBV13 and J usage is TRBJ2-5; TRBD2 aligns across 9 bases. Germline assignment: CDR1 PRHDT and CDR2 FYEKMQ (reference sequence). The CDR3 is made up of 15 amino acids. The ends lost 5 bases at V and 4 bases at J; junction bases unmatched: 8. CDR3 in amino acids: CASSRGGGAPETQYF. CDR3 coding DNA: TGTGCCAGCAGCCGGGGCGGGGGGGCCCCAGAGACCCAGTACTTC.

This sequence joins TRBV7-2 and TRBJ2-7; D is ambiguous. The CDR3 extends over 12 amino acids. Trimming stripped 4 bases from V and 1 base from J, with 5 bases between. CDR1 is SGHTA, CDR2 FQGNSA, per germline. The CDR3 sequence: CASSSPSYEQYF. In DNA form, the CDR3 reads TGTGCCAGCAGCTCCCCATCCTACGAGCAGTACTTC.

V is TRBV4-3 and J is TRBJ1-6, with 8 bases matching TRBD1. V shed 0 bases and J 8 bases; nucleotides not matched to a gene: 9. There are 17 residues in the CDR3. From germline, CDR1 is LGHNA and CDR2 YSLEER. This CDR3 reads CASSQEPGGAIDSPLHF. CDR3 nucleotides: TGCGCCAGCAGCCAAGAGCCAGGGGGCGCGATTGATTCACCCCTCCACTTT.

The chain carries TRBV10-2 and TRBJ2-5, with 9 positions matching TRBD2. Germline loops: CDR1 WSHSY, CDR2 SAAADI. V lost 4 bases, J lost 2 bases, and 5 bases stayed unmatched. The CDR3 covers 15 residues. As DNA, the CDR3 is TGCGCCAGCAGTGCAGCGGGGGGTCGGCAAGAGACCCAGTACTTC. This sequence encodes CASSAAGGRQETQYF.

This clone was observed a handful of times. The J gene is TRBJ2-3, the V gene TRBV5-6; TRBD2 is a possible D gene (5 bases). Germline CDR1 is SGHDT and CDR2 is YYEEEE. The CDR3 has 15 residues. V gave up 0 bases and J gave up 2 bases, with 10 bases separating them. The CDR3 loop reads CASSLVPDFTDTQYF. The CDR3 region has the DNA TGTGCCAGCAGCTTGGTGCCGGACTTCACAGATACGCAGTATTTT.